Described below is a single T cell receptor beta chain sequence and its context. Its antigen remains unidentified. Sequencing used immunoSEQ multiplex PCR; TCRdb keeps in-frame clones, though not all of them. The table shows around 84,000 clones, with over 80% occurring only once. The CDR3 spans 13 residues. From germline, CDR1 is MGHRA and CDR2 YSYEKL. V shed 4 bases and J shed 2 bases, with 9 bases lying between them. The data belong to a study of graft-versus-host responses after intestinal transplantation. Study as a whole: Isolated intestinal, liver-intestinal, or multivisceral transplants were what recipients had. Recipients were all induced with anti-thymocyte globulin, then given tacrolimus and steroids for approximately three years. Overall study results and limits: Subjects displaying graft-donor T cell macrochimerism possessed elevated graft-versus-host to host-versus-graft clonal ratios inside allografts. Ileal or blood samples showed some GvH clones first, and such clones were also found in recipient marrow.

This clonotype originated in a human donor who received an intestinal transplant. The genes are TRBV4-1 and TRBJ2-7; D possibly matches TRBD1 or TRBD2 (5 bases each). The sample consisted of unstimulated CD8+ T cells sorted from spleen or lymph node cells, taken before intestinal transplant. CDR3 DNA: TGCGCCAGCAGCCCCGAGGGGACCTACGAGCAGTACTTC. This sequence encodes CASSPEGTYEQYF.